The 5 T cell receptor beta chains in this list originate from one sample, sequenced in a study of radiation and T cells in renal cell carcinoma. Clones were read by immunoSEQ multiplex PCR, and TCRdb kept only the in-frame ones, dropping some. The sample shows some 110,000 clones, approximately 82% of them seen only once. Time point meaning: baseline pretreatment blood. This sample's treatment: 15 Gy SBRT to primary tumor, nephrectomy 4 weeks later. The source was blood, collected from a patient whose treatment included radiotherapy and nephrectomy. The receptors originated from a woman aged 60 to 75 with renal cell carcinoma.

V and J are TRBV18 and TRBJ2-7; D tentatively reads TRBD1 or TRBD2 (5 bases each). The V gene's germline CDR1 is KGHSH and CDR2 LQKENI. The CDR3 is 14 residues long. With 4 bases removed from V and 2 bases from J, the gap between germline ends came to 12 bases. The CDR3 sequence is CASSLRDGPYEQYF. The DNA for the CDR3 is TGTGCCAGCTCACTCCGGGACGGCCCCTACGAGCAGTACTTC. The full variable domain, in which reference TRBV18 and TRBJ2-7 provide the parts outside the CDR3, is NAGVMQNPRHLVRRRGQEARLRCSPMKGHSHVYWYRQLPEEGLKFMVYLQKENIIDESGMPKERFSAEFPKEGPSILRIQQVVRGDSAAYFCASSLRDGPYEQYFGPGTRLTVT.

The chain links TRBV28 to TRBJ1-5, with D unresolved. V dropped 5 bases and J dropped 16 bases, with 21 bases sitting between them. The germline V gene encodes CDR1 MDHEN and CDR2 SYDVKM. The CDR3 has 13 residues. This CDR3 is CASSPYGRDTHHF. DNA of the CDR3: TGTGCCAGCAGTCCCTATGGGAGGGATACTCACCATTTT.

The chain links TRBV5-4 to TRBJ1-1; 7 nucleotides agree with TRBD1. V dropped 2 bases and J dropped 3; count of bases not matched to a gene: 10. The germline gives CDR1 SGHNT, CDR2 YYREEE (reference sequence). The CDR3 is 16 amino acids. CDR3 sequence reads: CASSFRTAQGDTEAFF. The CDR3 nucleotides are TGTGCCAGCAGCTTTCGGACGGCGCAGGGGGACACTGAAGCTTTCTTT.

A single count supports this clone. The V and J genes are TRBV6-5 and TRBJ2-5; D is undetermined. The J call may be faulty, since TRBJ2-7 better matches the DNA end. Per germline, CDR1 MNHEY and CDR2 SVGAGI. This CDR3 contains 13 residues. In nucleotides, the CDR3 is TGTGCCAGCAGTTATGGGGACTCCTACGAGCAGTACTTC. Translated, it gives CASSYGDSYEQYF.

This chain joins TRBV2 and TRBJ2-5, with TRBD1 as a possible D gene (7 bases). The J call is in doubt because the DNA end fits TRBJ2-7 better. The V gene's germline CDR1 is SNHLY and CDR2 FYNNEI. The CDR3 length is 15 residues. The CDR3 reads CASSTEGTGAYEQYF. In DNA form, the CDR3 reads TGTGCCAGCAGTACGGAGGGTACAGGGGCCTACGAGCAGTACTTC.